A single sample gave rise to the 26 T cell receptor beta chains below, sequenced in a study of identical twins (dated by TCRdb to about 2016). The library was produced with 5' RACE. Sequenced on an Illumina HiSeq 2000. TCRdb itself trimmed the public reads at Q25 with fastp, ran MiXCR and retained productive beta chains. Every distinct CDR3 protein forms one entry, paired with its most common genes and DNA. The sample includes some 730,000 distinct CDR3 sequences, with roughly 18% observed a single time. The ten top clones hold about an eighth of the sample. The data also belong to a second study, concerning T cells expressing NK-cell markers.

The sequenced material came from PBMCs. The receptors were gathered from a woman younger than 35 in good health.

V usage is TRBV2 and J usage is TRBJ1-3; D not resolved. Trimming removed 4 bases from V and 16 bases from J, with 14 bases in between. CDR1 and CDR2 from the germline V gene are SNHLY and FYNNEI. The CDR3 sequence is 11 residues long. Written as DNA, the CDR3 is TGTGCCAGCAGTGCCGTCCTAAAGATTTATTTT. Residues: CASSAVLKIYF.

This clonotype appeared a few times. J is TRBJ2-2 and V is TRBV20-1; no clear D gene. The CDR3 runs 14 residues. The V end was cut by 2 bases, the J end by 5 bases, with 12 bases between. Germline CDR1 DFQATT, CDR2 SNEGSKA (reference sequence). CDR3 in amino acids: CSARLDGRTGELFF. In DNA form, the CDR3 reads TGCAGTGCTAGATTGGACGGGCGGACCGGGGAGCTGTTTTTT.

This chain links TRBV2 with TRBJ1-2; 9 bases line up with TRBD1. Trimming cost V 8 bases and J 4 bases; bases outside gene matches: 11. Germline CDR1 SNHLY, CDR2 FYNNEI. The CDR3 sequence is 15 residues long. The CDR3 protein is CASGTGTGSLYGYTF. CDR3 DNA sequence: TGTGCCAGCGGGACCGGGACAGGGTCCCTCTATGGCTACACCTTC.

This clonotype was seen more than once but under ten times. J is TRBJ2-3 and V is TRBV6-1; perhaps TRBD2 as D (5 bases). The CDR3 is 16 residues long. V was cut by 7 bases and J by 1 base, with 18 bases left in between. The germline CDR1 and CDR2 sequences are MNHNS and SASEGT. CDR3 amino acids: CASIPRGSERTDTQYF. CDR3 DNA: TGTGCCAGCATCCCACGGGGTAGCGAGCGCACAGATACGCAGTATTTT.

V and J are TRBV12-3 or TRBV12-4 and TRBJ2-2; D is ambiguous. Trimming left V 3 bases short and J 7 bases short, with 12 bases between. The CDR3 extends over 14 amino acids. For the CDR3, the DNA is TGTGCCAGCAGTTTGAAACTCGGGCACGGGGAGCTGTTTTTT. This sequence encodes CASSLKLGHGELFF.

In its sample, this clonotype was seen a few times. The genes are TRBV27 and TRBJ2-7; D might be TRBD1 or TRBD2, each matching 5 bases. The CDR3 runs 13 residues. In germline, CDR1 is MNHEY, CDR2 SMNVEV (reference sequence). V was shortened by 8 bases and J by 3 bases, with 14 bases between the two germline ends. Here the CDR3 DNA reads TGTGCCAGCTCGGGTGGGGGTGTCTACGAGCAGTACTTC. Its translation is CASSGGGVYEQYF.

The gene calls are TRBV20-1 and TRBJ1-1; the match to TRBD1 covers 8 bases. Per germline, CDR1 DFQATT and CDR2 SNEGSKA (reference sequence). This CDR3 is built from 15 residues. The ends lost 3 bases at V and 1 base at J; junction bases unmatched: 7. The chain's CDR3 is CSARKFRGPNTEAFF. DNA for the CDR3: TGCAGTGCTAGGAAGTTCAGGGGGCCGAACACTGAAGCTTTCTTT.

CDR3 region: CSAPRPGIKGGGQYF. DNA for the CDR3: TGCAGTGCTCCCCGCCCGGGAATAAAAGGAGGGGGTCAGTACTTC. The rearrangement joins TRBV20-1 to TRBJ2-4; perhaps D is TRBD1 or TRBD2 (6 bases each). Trimming stripped 5 bases from V and 12 bases from J, with 26 bases between. The CDR3 totals 15 residues. From germline, CDR1 is DFQATT and CDR2 SNEGSKA (reference sequence).

In its sample, this clonotype was seen a few times. Here the CDR3 DNA reads TGCGCCAGCAGCCAAGACGCGGCGGTCTCCTACGAGCAGTACTTC. Translation gives CASSQDAAVSYEQYF. The chain employs TRBV4-3 and TRBJ2-7; D is unclear. The V and J ends lost 0 bases and 0 bases respectively, with 9 bases between them. This CDR3 region has 15 residues. Germline V CDR1 and CDR2: LGHNA, YSLEER.

This clonotype has only a few counts. Here the CDR3 reads CSARGQFNSPLHF. The CDR3 region has the DNA TGCAGTGCTAGGGGACAGTTCAATTCACCCCTCCACTTT. This chain connects TRBV20-1 to TRBJ1-6, with 7 bases fitting TRBD1. Germline V CDR1 and CDR2: DFQATT, SNEGSKA (reference sequence). This CDR3 has 13 residues. With V trimmed by 3 bases and J by 7 bases, 3 bases remained unmatched.

J is TRBJ1-5 and V is TRBV25-1; no reliable D call. Germline CDR1 and CDR2: MGHDK and SYGVNS. The CDR3 extends over 12 amino acids. V gave up 3 bases and J gave up 5 bases, with 5 bases separating them. The DNA of the CDR3 is TGTGCCAGCAGTGATACCGATCAGCCCCAGCATTTT. It translates to CASSDTDQPQHF.

The CDR3 nucleotides are TGTGCCAGCATAGGTCCATCTACCTACGAGCAGTACTTC. This sequence encodes CASIGPSTYEQYF. The J gene is TRBJ2-7, the V gene TRBV7-9, with unresolved D. Germline values: CDR1 SEHNR, CDR2 FQNEAQ (reference sequence). CDR3 size: 13 residues. Trimming stripped 7 bases from V and 2 bases from J, with 12 bases between. The variable domain in full, completed from reference TRBV7-9 and TRBJ2-7, reads DTGVSQNPRHKITKRGQNVTFRCDPISEHNRLYWYRQTLGQGPEFLTYFQNEAQLEKSRLLSDRFSAERPKGSFSTLEIQRTEQGDSAMYLCASIGPSTYEQYFGPGTRLTVT.

This clonotype was recorded once. The V call is TRBV3-1, the J call TRBJ1-2; 7 bases map to TRBD1. CDR3 length equals 14 residues. Germline assignment: CDR1 LGHDT and CDR2 YNNKEL (reference sequence). The ends lost 3 bases at V and 4 bases at J; junction bases unmatched: 5. This CDR3 reads CASSQLDRAYGYTF. The CDR3 region has the DNA TGTGCCAGCAGCCAGCTCGACAGGGCCTATGGCTACACCTTC.

This sequence joins TRBV15 and TRBJ2-1; D might be TRBD1 or TRBD2, each matching 5 bases. CDR3 size: 16 residues. Germline assignment: CDR1 LNHNV and CDR2 YYDKDF (reference sequence). The V end lost 4 bases, the J end lost 2 bases, and 15 bases lay between the germline ends. This CDR3 is CATSNPQGRAYNEQFF. CDR3 nucleotides: TGTGCCACCAGCAACCCCCAGGGACGGGCCTACAATGAGCAGTTCTTC.

In its sample, this clonotype was seen many times. The V call is TRBV20-1, the J call TRBJ2-3, with 10 nucleotides matching TRBD2. V dropped 3 bases and J dropped 4; count of bases not matched to a gene: 4. The CDR3 totals 14 residues. Per the germline V gene, CDR1 is DFQATT and CDR2 is SNEGSKA (reference sequence). CDR3 in DNA: TGCAGTGCTAGTCCTAGCGGGAGCTCAGATACGCAGTATTTT. It specifies CSASPSGSSDTQYF.

This clonotype was observed many times. The rearrangement links TRBV12-3 or TRBV12-4 to TRBJ1-2, with TRBD1 as a possible D gene (5 bases). V was cut by 5 bases and J by 3 bases, with 10 bases left in between. The CDR3 consists of 13 residues. In nucleotides, the CDR3 is TGTGCCAGCAGTCCTACAGGTTACTATGGCTACACCTTC. Its protein product is CASSPTGYYGYTF.

The rearrangement uses TRBV5-1 and TRBJ2-6; D is ambiguous. CDR1 SGHRS and CDR2 YFSETQ come from the germline V gene. V was cut by 4 bases and J by 1 base, with 6 bases left in between. The CDR3 spans 14 residues. The CDR3 protein is CASSLMSGANVLTF. The CDR3 coding sequence is TGCGCCAGCAGCCTCATGTCTGGGGCCAACGTCCTGACTTTC.

The chain links TRBV5-1 to TRBJ2-3; D may match TRBD1 or TRBD2 (7 bases each). CDR1 is SGHRS, CDR2 YFSETQ, per germline. V was cut by 4 bases and J by 1 base, with 19 bases left in between. This CDR3 has 17 amino acids. CDR3 in DNA: TGCGCCAGCAGCCCCATGGGAGGGGGCGTCCGCACAGATACGCAGTATTTT. Amino acid sequence: CASSPMGGGVRTDTQYF.

CDR3 loop: CASSPGPLTNTQYF. The CDR3 nucleotides read TGCGCCAGCAGCCCCGGACCTCTCACGAATACGCAGTATTTT. The chain carries TRBV5-1 and TRBJ2-3; D unresolved. The germline V and J ends were trimmed by 4 bases and 7 bases, with 16 bases remaining between them. There are 14 residues in the CDR3. Per germline, CDR1 SGHRS and CDR2 YFSETQ. The full variable domain, with the rest looked up from reference TRBV5-1 and TRBJ2-3, is KAGVTQTPRYLIKTRGQQVTLSCSPISGHRSVSWYQQTPGQGLQFLFEYFSETQRNKGNFPGRFSGRQFSNSRSEMNVSTLELGDSALYLCASSPGPLTNTQYFGPGTRLTVL.

This clonotype appeared many times. V gene TRBV7-2 combines with J gene TRBJ2-5; D unclear. Per the germline V gene, CDR1 is SGHTA and CDR2 is FQGNSA. V was trimmed by 3 bases and J by 7 bases, leaving 9 bases between them. The CDR3 has 12 residues. CDR3 amino acids: CASSLTLGTQYF. For the CDR3, the DNA is TGTGCCAGCAGCTTGACTCTTGGGACCCAGTACTTC.

This chain connects TRBV12-3 or TRBV12-4 to TRBJ2-2; tentatively, D is TRBD1 (6 bases). The ends were cut back, 5 bases at V and 4 bases at J, with 11 bases in the middle. The CDR3 runs to 14 residues. The CDR3 bases are TGTGCCAGCAGTATAACAGGGCCCACCGGGGAGCTGTTTTTT. Amino acid sequence: CASSITGPTGELFF.

This clonotype was seen many times. The chain recombines TRBV27 with TRBJ2-2; TRBD2 agrees at 13 bases. The V gene's germline CDR1 is MNHEY and CDR2 SMNVEV (reference sequence). The CDR3 is made up of 16 amino acids. Trimming at V came to 6 bases and at J to 4 bases, leaving 5 bases not matched to a gene. This chain's CDR3 is CASSRLAGGPTGELFF. CDR3 coding DNA: TGTGCCAGCAGCCGACTAGCGGGAGGTCCCACCGGGGAGCTGTTTTTT.

A few counts support this clonotype. The chain links TRBV10-3 to TRBJ2-7; 7 bases line up with TRBD2. Germline V gene lookup returns CDR1 ENHRY and CDR2 SYGVKD. This CDR3 comprises 14 residues. Trimming removed 10 bases from V and 0 bases from J; junction bases left unmatched: 9. In nucleotides, the CDR3 is TGTGCCACCCAAACCGGGACTAACTCCTACGAGCAGTACTTC. The encoded protein is CATQTGTNSYEQYF.

This clonotype was recorded a few times. The gene calls are TRBV3-1 and TRBJ2-1, with TRBD2 as a possible D gene (7 bases). This CDR3 contains 16 residues. V was cut by 4 bases and J by 7 bases, with 20 bases left in between. Germline V gene lookup returns CDR1 LGHDT and CDR2 YNNKEL (reference sequence). The CDR3 nucleotides read TGTGCCAGCAGCCTCCATGGAGGGGGGGCCGGTAATGAGCAGTTCTTC. Translation gives CASSLHGGGAGNEQFF.

The chain couples TRBV5-1 to TRBJ1-6, with D hard to call. V gave up 0 bases and J gave up 14 bases, with 9 bases separating them. Germline CDR1 reads SGHRS; CDR2 reads YFSETQ. The CDR3 is made up of 12 amino acids. The CDR3 DNA reads TGCGCCAGCAGCTTGGGACGATCAGCCCTCCACTTT. This gives the protein CASSLGRSALHF.

This clonotype was observed a few times. CDR3 sequence reads: CASSSYPGANVLTF. The CDR3 coding sequence is TGTGCCAGCAGCTCCTATCCTGGGGCCAACGTCCTGACTTTC. The chain is built from TRBV7-9 and TRBJ2-6; D gene ambiguous. Trimming took off 4 bases at V and 2 bases at J, with 6 bases between the two ends. In germline, CDR1 is SEHNR, CDR2 FQNEAQ (reference sequence). CDR3 size: 14 residues.